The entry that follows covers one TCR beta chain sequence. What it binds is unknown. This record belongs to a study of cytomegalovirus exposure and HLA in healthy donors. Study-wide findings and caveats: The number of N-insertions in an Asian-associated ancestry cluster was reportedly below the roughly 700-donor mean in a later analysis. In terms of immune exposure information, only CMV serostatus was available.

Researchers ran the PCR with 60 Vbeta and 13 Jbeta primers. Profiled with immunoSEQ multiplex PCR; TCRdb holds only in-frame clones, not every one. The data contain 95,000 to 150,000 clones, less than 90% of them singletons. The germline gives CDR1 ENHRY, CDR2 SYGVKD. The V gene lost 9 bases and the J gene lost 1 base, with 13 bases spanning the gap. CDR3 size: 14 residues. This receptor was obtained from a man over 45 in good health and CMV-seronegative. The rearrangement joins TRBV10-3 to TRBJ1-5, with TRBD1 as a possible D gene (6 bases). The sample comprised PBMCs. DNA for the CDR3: TGTGCCATTCAACAGGGAGGGAGCAATCAGCCCCAGCATTTT. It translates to CAIQQGGSNQPQHF.